This T cell receptor (gamma chain) derives from a study of Vδ1+ human thymocytes. V shed 0 bases, J shed 10 bases, and the junction held 18 bases outside the gene matches. The CDR3 extends over 16 amino acids. CDR1 and CDR2 from the germline V gene are EGSNGY and YDSYNSKV. Sequences come from RNA converted to cDNA by reverse transcription. Pooled V-gene forward primers with one constant-region reverse primer generated the CDR3 amplicons by multiplex PCR. TCRdb used CATT to re-call clones from the multiplex PCR reads. The table has about 36,000 gamma-chain clones, around 20% seen once. Study-level findings and limits: Thymic delta-chain repertoires held approximately 20% Vdelta2 sequences and few Vdelta3, despite high sort purity. Highly polyclonal TRG and TRD repertoires with Gaussian CDR3 length distributions appeared in thymus.

A note on this clone: Its antigen remains unidentified.

The genes are TRGV2 and TRGJ1 or TRGJ2. Material for sequencing was Vdelta1+ gamma-delta thymocytes from the thymus. The sample's subset: FACS-sorted CD3+ TCRalphabeta- TCRVdelta1+ TCRVdelta2- thymocytes. This TCR was sampled from a girl under two years old who had congenital heart surgery. This CDR3 is CATWDGRRLGVRKKLF. CDR3 sequence (DNA): TGTGCCACCTGGGACGGGCGTCGATTGGGGGTTCGGAAGAAACTCTTT.